The next 25 T cell receptor beta chains were all read from a single sample in a study of T cells in women clearing cervical HPV infection. Method: immunoSEQ multiplex PCR; TCRdb's copy keeps in-frame clones and lacks some. The repertoire table contains 30,000 to 35,000 clones. The sample was blood buffy coat. Receptor source: a woman aged 18 to 75 with a cervical HPV16 infection that either progressed to CIN3+ or cleared (not recorded which).

Turning to this clone: The read ends 3 residues early relative to the CDR3; the germline J gene fills the gap. The V call is TRBV7-6, the J call TRBJ2-7; 9 nucleotides align to TRBD1. This CDR3 contains 15 residues. With V trimmed by 0 bases and J by 1 base, 1 base remained unmatched. The germline gives CDR1 SGHVS, CDR2 FNYEAQ. The CDR3 reads CASSLAGTGSYEQYF. The part of the CDR3 DNA that was read is TGTGCCAGCAGCTTAGCGGGGACAGGGTCCTACGAG.

Concerning this clone: The sequenced fragment ends 3 residues before the CDR3 boundary, so the rest is inferred from the germline J gene. The chain joins TRBV7-2 to TRBJ1-5, with D uncertain. The CDR3 runs 13 residues. With 3 bases removed from V and 5 bases from J, the gap between germline ends came to 8 bases. Per the germline V gene, CDR1 is SGHTA and CDR2 is FQGNSA. The CDR3 DNA, read in part, is TGTGCCAGCAGCTTGGGCGCGTATCAGCCC. This sequence encodes CASSLGAYQP. The full CDR3 reads CASSLGAYQPQHF.

Points on this clone: The CDR3 goes on 3 residues after the read ends, and that part is filled in from the germline J gene. The rearrangement joins TRBV7-9 to TRBJ1-2, with 7 bases lining up with TRBD1. The trim removed 5 bases at V and 7 bases at J, leaving 7 bases unmatched. This CDR3 contains 13 residues. From germline, CDR1 is SEHNR and CDR2 FQNEAQ (reference sequence). Incomplete CDR3 DNA: TGTGCCAGCAGCCGCCCGGGACAGCTTGGC. Translated, it gives CASSRPGQLG. The whole CDR3 is CASSRPGQLGYTF.

Comment on this clone: Sequencing ends 3 residues short of the CDR3 end; the germline J gene provides the rest. This rearrangement joins TRBV2 to TRBJ2-1; D might be TRBD2 (5 bases). The CDR3 has 13 residues. Germline V gives CDR1 SNHLY, CDR2 FYNNEI. Deletions cut 2 bases from V and 7 bases from J, with 9 bases between. The sequenced CDR3 bases are TGTGCCAGCAGTGAAAGGCTAGCTAATGAG. Encoded protein: CASSERLANE. The entire CDR3 reads CASSERLANEQFF.

As for this clone: The read terminates 3 residues ahead of where the CDR3 ends, so the germline J gene completes it. This chain links TRBV20-1 with TRBJ2-1, with TRBD2 matching over 11 bases. CDR3 length: 13 residues. V was pared by 3 bases and J by 8 bases, with 3 bases of the junction left unmatched. CDR1 is DFQATT and CDR2 is SNEGSKA in the germline V gene (reference sequence). The CDR3 protein is CSARTSGAHEQFF. Partial CDR3 DNA: TGCAGTGCTAGGACTAGCGGGGCCCATGAG.

As for this clone: The CDR3 is cut off 3 residues early in the read; its end comes from the germline J gene. The chain links TRBV7-9 to TRBJ1-4, with unresolved D. CDR1 and CDR2 (germline): SEHNR, FQNEAQ (reference sequence). Trimming pared 1 base from V and 7 bases from J, leaving 4 bases between. The CDR3 sequence is 12 residues long. CDR3 loop: CASSLEGEKLFF. The part of the CDR3 DNA that was read is TGTGCCAGCAGCTTAGAAGGTGAAAAA.

This clone is classed as medium-sized by frequency. The CDR3 end is not reached by the read, which stops 3 residues before it; the germline J gene fills it in. The rearrangement joins TRBV6-4 to TRBJ2-1, with D possibly being TRBD1 (6 bases). V lost 4 bases and J 9 bases, leaving 16 bases between the germline ends. The CDR3 is 14 residues long. The germline V gene encodes CDR1 MRHNA and CDR2 SNTAGT. The DNA read from the CDR3 is TGTGCCAGCAGTGCCCTCGAAACAGGGAGTGAG. Protein sequence: CASSALETGSE. The entire CDR3 reads CASSALETGSEQFF.

In the case of this clone: The read ends 3 residues shy of where the CDR3 ends; the end is completed using the germline J gene. The J gene is TRBJ2-5, the V gene TRBV29-1; 9 positions match TRBD1. There are 14 residues in the CDR3. After removal of 6 bases from V and 2 bases from J, the junction contained 7 bases not matched to a gene. CDR1 is SQVTM, CDR2 ANQGSEA, per germline. Partial CDR3 DNA: TGCAGCGTCCATGGACAGGGGCGGCAAGAGACC. Protein: CSVHGQGRQET. The whole CDR3 is CSVHGQGRQETQYF. The full variable domain, completed using reference TRBV29-1 and TRBJ2-5, is SAVISQKPSRDICQRGTSLTIQCQVDSQVTMMFWYRQQPGQSLTLIATANQGSEATYESGFVIDKFPISRPNLTFSTLTVSNMSPEDSSIYLCSVHGQGRQETQYFGPGTRLLVL.

Details on this clone: The read ends 3 residues early relative to the CDR3; the germline J gene fills the gap. V usage is TRBV20-1 and J usage is TRBJ2-3, with D possibly matching TRBD2 (5 bases). Germline CDR1 reads DFQATT; CDR2 reads SNEGSKA (reference sequence). The V end lost 8 bases, the J end lost 6 bases, and 18 bases lay between the germline ends. The CDR3 sequence is 13 residues long. CDR3 protein: CSSLALIGDTQYF. CDR3 DNA (partial): TGCAGTTCTTTAGCGTTGATAGGGGATACG.

As concerns this clone: Sequencing ends 3 residues short of the CDR3 end; the germline J gene provides the rest. The gene calls are TRBV5-4 and TRBJ1-4; TRBD1 aligns across 9 bases. CDR1 and CDR2 (germline): SGHNT, YYREEE (reference sequence). The CDR3 sequence is 15 residues long. Partial CDR3 DNA: TGTGCCAGCAGCTTTGGATCCGGGACAGGGAGTAAA. Translated: CASSFGSGTGSK. The full CDR3 is CASSFGSGTGSKLFF.

Note on this clone: The read ends 3 residues shy of where the CDR3 ends; the end is completed using the germline J gene. V is TRBV5-1 and J is TRBJ2-3; 8 bases agree with TRBD2. J was trimmed by 0 bases and V by 6 bases; bases with no gene match: 9. Germline CDR1 SGHRS, CDR2 YFSETQ. The CDR3 spans 16 residues. The CDR3 reads CASTRVAGSSTDTQYF. The sequenced part of the CDR3 DNA is TGCGCCAGCACCCGAGTAGCGGGATCTAGCACAGATACG.

Details on this clone: The sequenced fragment ends 3 residues before the CDR3 boundary, so the rest is inferred from the germline J gene. The genes are TRBV10-3 and TRBJ1-3, with a possible D match to TRBD1 (5 bases). The germline gives CDR1 ENHRY, CDR2 SYGVKD. The V gene lost 7 bases and the J gene lost 0 bases, with 10 bases spanning the gap. The CDR3 is 14 amino acids. The covered CDR3 bases are TGTGCCATCATCCCGGACATCTCTGGAAACACC. Translation: CAIIPDISGNT. The whole CDR3 protein reads CAIIPDISGNTIYF.

Regarding this clone: The CDR3 is cut off 3 residues early in the read; its end comes from the germline J gene. The chain joins TRBV7-2 to TRBJ1-1; TRBD1 matches at 8 bases. CDR1 and CDR2 from the germline V gene are SGHTA and FQGNSA. The CDR3 sequence is 14 residues long. V dropped 5 bases and J dropped 6; count of bases not matched to a gene: 8. The part of the CDR3 DNA that was read is TGTGCCAGCAGCGTCGACAGGGGCAATTCTGAA. Translating gives CASSVDRGNSE. The whole CDR3 protein reads CASSVDRGNSEAFF.

Comment on this clone: The read comes to an end 3 residues before the CDR3 does, leaving the germline J gene to fill in the end. The chain employs TRBV7-8 and TRBJ1-1; tentative D call: TRBD1 (6 bases). Per germline, CDR1 SGHVS and CDR2 FQNEAQ. The germline V and J ends were trimmed by 1 base and 2 bases, with 17 bases remaining between them. The CDR3 has 17 residues. The CDR3 loop reads CASSLGRWTATNTEAFF. The CDR3 DNA, read in part, is TGTGCCAGCAGCTTAGGTAGGTGGACAGCAACTAACACTGAA.

Points on this clone: The CDR3 is cut off 3 residues early in the read; its end comes from the germline J gene. V usage is TRBV19 and J usage is TRBJ2-3; possible D gene TRBD1, 5 bases. This CDR3 region has 18 residues. V was pared by 3 bases and J by 0 bases, with 19 bases between. Looked up from germline, CDR1 is LNHDA and CDR2 is SQIVND (reference sequence). The sequenced part of the CDR3 DNA is TGTGCCAGTAGTATTCTGAACCGACAGAGCGTAAGCACAGATACG. Protein: CASSILNRQSVSTDT. The complete CDR3 reads CASSILNRQSVSTDTQYF.

A remark on this clone: The read is 3 residues too short to cover the CDR3 end, so that end is filled in from the germline J gene. The V and J genes are TRBV13 and TRBJ2-7; 13 positions match TRBD2. Per germline, CDR1 PRHDT and CDR2 FYEKMQ (reference sequence). The trim removed 5 bases at V and 5 bases at J, leaving 6 bases unmatched. CDR3 length: 15 amino acids. The CDR3 region is CASSSRLAGGDEQYF. The CDR3 bases that were read are TGTGCCAGCAGCAGCCGACTAGCGGGAGGAGACGAG.

Remarks on this clone: The read ends 3 residues shy of where the CDR3 ends; the end is completed using the germline J gene. The chain couples TRBV20-1 to TRBJ1-1; D not resolved. This CDR3 region has 14 residues. CDR1 is DFQATT and CDR2 is SNEGSKA in the germline V gene (reference sequence). V was clipped by 2 bases and J by 2 bases, with 12 bases between them. The CDR3 DNA, read in part, is TGCAGTGCTAGAAGGCTACAGTCAAACACTGAA. Its protein product is CSARRLQSNTE. The whole CDR3 is CSARRLQSNTEAFF.

About this clone: The read gets to within 3 residues of the CDR3 end, and the germline J gene fills in the rest. The genes are TRBV20-1 and TRBJ1-6; D possibly corresponds to TRBD1 (5 bases). The germline V gene has CDR1 DFQATT and CDR2 SNEGSKA (reference sequence). The CDR3 has 13 residues. Trimming left V 1 base short and J 8 bases short, with 9 bases between. CDR3 loop: CSARGGAHSPLHF. The CDR3 bases that were read are TGCAGTGCTAGAGGCGGGGCTCATTCACCC.

The CDR3 reads CASSLNRQDTGELFF. The CDR3 DNA, read in part, is TGTGCCAGCAGCTTAAACAGACAGGACACCGGGGAG. The V and J genes are TRBV7-9 and TRBJ2-2; TRBD1 might be the D (6 bases). The observed sequence ends 3 residues before the CDR3 terminus, with the missing tail filled in from the germline J gene. The V and J ends lost 2 bases and 3 bases respectively, with 10 bases between them. This CDR3 spans 15 amino acids. Germline CDR1 is SEHNR and CDR2 is FQNEAQ (reference sequence).

Comment on this clone: The sequence runs out 3 residues before the end of the CDR3; the remainder is reconstructed from the germline J gene. The rearrangement joins TRBV7-2 to TRBJ1-3; D gene uncertain. The CDR3 contains 12 residues. Trimming removed 5 bases from V and 4 bases from J, with 6 bases in between. The germline gives CDR1 SGHTA, CDR2 FQGNSA. The CDR3 DNA, read in part, is TGTGCCAGCAGCATCACAGGAAACACC. It codes for CASSITGNT. The entire CDR3 reads CASSITGNTIYF.

On this clone itself: The read is 3 residues too short to cover the CDR3 end, so that end is filled in from the germline J gene. The rearrangement links TRBV10-3 to TRBJ2-1; 15 bases agree with TRBD2. Germline-derived CDR1 and CDR2 are ENHRY and SYGVKD. The length of the CDR3 is 17 residues. Germline trimming cut 5 bases from V and 5 bases from J; bases unmatched to any gene: 7. The CDR3 spells CAISQGLAGGRNNEQFF. The DNA read from the CDR3 is TGTGCCATCAGTCAGGGACTAGCGGGGGGACGAAACAATGAG.

Regarding this clone: From the germline J gene comes the end of the CDR3, since the read stops 3 residues before it. The chain couples TRBV20-1 to TRBJ2-3; 8 positions match TRBD2. Germline V gene lookup returns CDR1 DFQATT and CDR2 SNEGSKA (reference sequence). The CDR3 consists of 14 residues. The V segment lost 6 bases and the J segment 1 base; nucleotides outside the gene matches: 6. CDR3 region: CSALRGGGTDTQYF. The sequenced CDR3 bases are TGCAGTGCCCTCCGGGGGGGTGGCACAGATACG.

In regard to this clone: The read gets to within 3 residues of the CDR3 end, and the germline J gene fills in the rest. V is TRBV7-6 and J is TRBJ2-5; TRBD1 might be the D (5 bases). Trimming cost V 5 bases and J 5 bases, with 9 bases left between them. The CDR3 length is 12 residues. CDR1 is SGHVS and CDR2 is FNYEAQ in the germline V gene. This chain's CDR3 is CASSRNRETQYF. The sequenced CDR3 bases are TGTGCCAGCAGCAGGAACAGGGAGACC.

Concerning this clone: The read finishes 3 residues shy of the CDR3 end, and the germline J gene is used to complete it. The gene calls are TRBV19 and TRBJ1-2; TRBD1 agrees at 8 bases. Germline V lookup: CDR1 LNHDA, CDR2 SQIVND (reference sequence). The CDR3 extends over 19 amino acids. V shed 7 bases and J 1 base; nucleotides not matched to a gene: 20. The CDR3 here is CASTTPRTGPKGGNYGYTF. The DNA read from the CDR3 is TGTGCCAGTACCACTCCTCGGACAGGGCCCAAGGGAGGTAACTATGGC.

A word on this clone: The read falls 3 residues short of the CDR3 end, and the missing part is taken from the germline J gene. The V gene is TRBV9, the J gene TRBJ2-1; 9 bases match TRBD2. J lost 5 bases, V lost 4 bases, and 13 bases had no gene match. CDR3 size: 17 residues. The germline CDR1 and CDR2 sequences are SGDLS and YYNGEE. Incomplete CDR3 DNA: TGTGCCAGCAGCCCCCCATGGGCTAGCGGGGCCCACAATGAG. Encoded protein: CASSPPWASGAHNE. The entire CDR3 is CASSPPWASGAHNEQFF. Full variable domain (rest looked up from reference TRBV9 and TRBJ2-1): DSGVTQTPKHLITATGQRVTLRCSPRSGDLSVYWYQQSLDQGLQFLIQYYNGEERAKGNILERFSAQQFPDLHSELNLSSLELGDSALYFCASSPPWASGAHNEQFFGPGTRLTVL.